The 27 T cell receptor beta chains presented below share a single source sample, sequenced in a study of T cells of healthy individuals (dated 2018 in TCRdb). The protocol used for the library was 5' RACE. The listed sequencing device is Illumina MiSeq. The public reads were quality trimmed at Q25 with fastp and then assembled into clones with MiXCR by TCRdb, keeping productive beta chains. Under each unique CDR3 protein, matching rows form one entry showing the most common genes and DNA. The sample records 35,000 to 45,000 distinct CDR3 sequences, 3.5% to 5.5% of which are singletons. Under 10% of the sample comes from the top ten. The origin of the receptors is a human donor in good health.

This clonotype was found a few times. This chain joins TRBV19 and TRBJ2-2; D uncertain. Trimming cost V 6 bases and J 7 bases, with 6 bases left between them. Germline-derived CDR1 and CDR2 are LNHDA and SQIVND (reference sequence). The CDR3 has 11 amino acids. CDR3 nucleotides: TGTGCCAGTAGCGGCCTCGGGGAGCTGTTTTTT. Encoded protein: CASSGLGELFF.

The chain has TRBV4-3 and TRBJ2-3; 9 bases align to TRBD2. Per the germline V gene, CDR1 is LGHNA and CDR2 is YSLEER. V trimming: 1 base; J trimming: 6 bases; junction bases outside the gene matches: 5. This CDR3 is built from 15 residues. CDR3 DNA: TGCGCCAGCAGCCAAGTAGCGGGAGCTGGGGATACGCAGTATTTT. This sequence encodes CASSQVAGAGDTQYF.

In this sample, this clonotype turned up many times. V gene TRBV20-1 combines with J gene TRBJ1-5; D ambiguous. The CDR3 consists of 14 residues. V dropped 6 bases and J dropped 3 bases, with 15 bases sitting between them. In germline, CDR1 is DFQATT, CDR2 SNEGSKA (reference sequence). CDR3 bases: TGCAGTGCGGGCTCCGGAGGGAACAATCAGCCCCAGCATTTT. This sequence encodes CSAGSGGNNQPQHF.

This clonotype was seen ten or more times. The chain recombines TRBV12-3 or TRBV12-4 with TRBJ1-1; no clear D. The CDR3 contains 13 residues. V gave up 7 bases and J gave up 3 bases, with 12 bases separating them. The CDR3 here is CASTPGGYTEAFF. The CDR3 DNA reads TGTGCCAGCACTCCCGGAGGGTACACTGAAGCTTTCTTT.

This clonotype appeared many times. The chain has TRBV14 and TRBJ1-2, with TRBD1 identical over 8 bases. Germline values: CDR1 SGHDN, CDR2 FVKESK. The CDR3 runs to 21 residues. J lost 2 bases, V lost 0 bases, and 20 bases had no gene match. The CDR3 DNA follows: TGTGCCAGCAGCCAAGATCGTTCACCGTCAGGGGGCTTTTTCAGGAACTATGGCTACACCTTC. This encodes CASSQDRSPSGGFFRNYGYTF.

J is TRBJ1-5 and V is TRBV2; the D gene is possibly TRBD1 (6 bases). Trimming removed 4 bases at V and 2 bases at J, with 6 bases between. Germline V lookup: CDR1 SNHLY, CDR2 FYNNEI. This CDR3 has 13 amino acids. The CDR3 sequence: CASSGQGNQPQHF. In nucleotides, the CDR3 is TGTGCCAGCAGTGGACAGGGCAATCAGCCCCAGCATTTT. Full variable domain (outside the CDR3, taken from reference TRBV2 and TRBJ1-5): EPEVTQTPSHQVTQMGQEVILRCVPISNHLYFYWYRQILGQKVEFLVSFYNNEISEKSEIFDDQFSVERPDGSNFTLKIRSTKLEDSAMYFCASSGQGNQPQHFGDGTRLSIL.

This clonotype was found a few times. The V call is TRBV5-4, the J call TRBJ2-7, with unresolved D. Trimming shortened V by 4 bases and J by 4 bases, and 12 bases separated the two germline ends. Germline lookup yields CDR1 SGHNT and CDR2 YYREEE (reference sequence). The length of the CDR3 is 13 residues. The CDR3 coding sequence is TGTGCCAGCAGCCCGTCCATCGGGTACGAGCAGTACTTC. This gives the protein CASSPSIGYEQYF.

The V gene is TRBV30, the J gene TRBJ2-7; the D is unclear. The CDR3 spans 11 residues. Germline V lookup: CDR1 GTSNPN, CDR2 SVGIG (reference sequence). V was trimmed by 1 base and J by 5 bases, leaving 6 bases between them. The CDR3 protein is CAWSDRHEQYF. CDR3 bases: TGTGCCTGGAGTGATCGACACGAGCAGTACTTC.

The rearrangement links TRBV5-6 to TRBJ1-2; D is perhaps TRBD1 (5 bases). The CDR3 length is 15 residues. Trimming removed 2 bases from V and 0 bases from J, with 11 bases in between. Germline V gene sequence: CDR1 SGHDT, CDR2 YYEEEE. CDR3: CASSLSRQPNYGYTF. The DNA of the CDR3 is TGTGCCAGCAGCTTAAGTCGACAGCCTAACTATGGCTACACCTTC.

This clonotype was counted a few times. This chain links TRBV20-1 with TRBJ2-1, with 11 nucleotides matching TRBD2. Germline V gives CDR1 DFQATT, CDR2 SNEGSKA (reference sequence). The CDR3 consists of 13 residues. V shed 7 bases and J 6 bases; nucleotides not matched to a gene: 5. The CDR3 reads CSVRLAGFNEQFF. Here the CDR3 DNA reads TGCAGTGTACGACTAGCGGGGTTCAATGAGCAGTTCTTC.

This clonotype was observed at least ten times. This chain uses TRBV11-3 with TRBJ2-7; the D is unclear. The V and J ends lost 2 bases and 6 bases respectively, with 5 bases between them. CDR3 length equals 11 residues. Looked up from germline, CDR1 is SGHNT and CDR2 is YENEEA. The CDR3 region has the DNA TGTGCCAGCAGCTTAAGTAGCGAGCAGTACTTC. Amino acid sequence: CASSLSSEQYF.

This clonotype was seen more than once but under ten times. This chain uses TRBV23-1 with TRBJ2-5; 7 nucleotides line up with TRBD2. TRBV23-1 falls under the ORF class, with uncertain function. Unmatched junction bases numbered 15, after V lost 5 bases and J lost 3 bases. The CDR3 extends over 17 amino acids. CDR3 sequence: CASSSAGAGTLKETQYF. The CDR3 DNA follows: TGCGCCAGCAGTTCCGCGGGAGCGGGGACCCTAAAAGAGACCCAGTACTTC.

This clonotype was seen ten or more times. The J gene is TRBJ1-2, the V gene TRBV4-1; possibly TRBD1 for D (5 bases). The germline CDR1 and CDR2 sequences are MGHRA and YSYEKL. V lost 0 bases to trimming and J lost 6 bases, with 20 bases between them. The CDR3 sequence is 17 residues long. Here the CDR3 DNA reads TGCGCCAGCAGCCAAGAAGCCCCCGGGACGGGAGGAAATGGCTACACCTTC. Its protein product is CASSQEAPGTGGNGYTF.

This clonotype was observed many times. The V and J genes are TRBV7-3 and TRBJ2-3; 13 positions agree with TRBD2. Trimming removed 5 bases from V and 4 bases from J; junction bases left unmatched: 6. The V gene's germline CDR1 is SGHTA and CDR2 FQGTGA. This CDR3 comprises 16 residues. In DNA, the CDR3 is TGTGCCAGCAGCCAAGGGACTAGCGGGAACTCAGATACGCAGTATTTT. It is translated as CASSQGTSGNSDTQYF.

This clonotype was counted at least ten times. The chain couples TRBV28 to TRBJ2-7, with 8 bases that match TRBD2. This CDR3 is built from 15 residues. Germline loops: CDR1 MDHEN, CDR2 SYDVKM. Trimming removed 6 bases from V and 5 bases from J; junction bases left unmatched: 12. The CDR3 region has the DNA TGTGCCAGCAGAAATCAACTAGCGGCTCGGGACGAGCAGTACTTC. It is translated as CASRNQLAARDEQYF.

The rearrangement links TRBV7-8 to TRBJ2-1; 8 positions agree with TRBD2. The V gene end was trimmed by 4 bases and the J gene end by 0 bases; junction bases not matched to a gene: 17. The CDR3 runs to 20 residues. Germline assignment: CDR1 SGHVS and CDR2 FQNEAQ. CDR3 sequence: CASSSHRKGLEKRSYNEQFF. CDR3 nucleotide sequence: TGTGCCAGCAGCTCACACCGAAAGGGACTAGAGAAACGCTCCTACAATGAGCAGTTCTTC.

This clonotype was found many times. The genes are TRBV4-2 and TRBJ2-3; TRBD2 matches 8 bases. The V gene end was trimmed by 0 bases and the J gene end by 6 bases; junction bases not matched to a gene: 14. The CDR3 has 18 amino acids. CDR1 is LGHNA, CDR2 YNFKEQ, per germline. This CDR3 reads CASSQEARNGRAVDTQYF. CDR3 in DNA: TGTGCCAGCAGCCAAGAGGCGCGTAACGGGAGGGCCGTTGATACGCAGTATTTT.

This clonotype was seen many times. V and J are TRBV5-6 and TRBJ1-1, with D perhaps TRBD1 (5 bases). V lost 3 bases, J lost 4 bases, and 16 bases lay in between. This CDR3 is 15 amino acids long. The germline gives CDR1 SGHDT, CDR2 YYEEEE. The CDR3 reads CASSYGSTGGTEAFF. CDR3 sequence (DNA): TGTGCCAGCAGCTACGGGTCGACGGGGGGCACTGAAGCTTTCTTT.

There are many counts of this clonotype. The rearrangement links TRBV21-1 to TRBJ2-5; TRBD1, the table's D call, lacks a check against the DNA. TRBV21-1 is a pseudogene locus. This CDR3 comprises 19 residues. Here the CDR3 reads CASNHPVRTDRGRRETQYF. DNA of the CDR3: TGTGCCAGCAACCACCCGGTTCGTACTGACAGGGGGCGGCGGGAGACCCAGTACTTC.

This clonotype has at least ten counts. The CDR3 sequence is CASRPDLYQPQHF. CDR3 nucleotide sequence: TGTGCCAGCAGACCCGACCTGTATCAGCCCCAGCATTTT. This rearrangement joins TRBV7-2 to TRBJ1-5, with D uncertain. The germline V gene encodes CDR1 SGHTA and CDR2 FQGNSA. V gave up 6 bases and J gave up 5 bases, with 11 bases separating them. This CDR3 spans 13 amino acids.

At least ten counts were recorded for this clonotype. The chain is built from TRBV2 and TRBJ1-2; D is unresolved. The CDR3 has 14 amino acids. V lost 6 bases to trimming and J lost 0 bases, with 11 bases between them. Germline CDR1 SNHLY, CDR2 FYNNEI. The CDR3 DNA is TGTGCCAGCAGGGAGGGCCATTCTAACTATGGCTACACCTTC. Translation: CASREGHSNYGYTF.

The chain joins TRBV2 to TRBJ1-5; no definite D call. The CDR3 is made up of 13 amino acids. Germline V gene data show CDR1 as SNHLY and CDR2 as FYNNEI. V dropped 7 bases and J dropped 7 bases, with 14 bases sitting between them. The CDR3 nucleotides are TGTGCCAGCATGGAAAGAGGGAGACAGCCCCAGCATTTT. Translating it yields CASMERGRQPQHF. Full variable domain (rest looked up from reference TRBV2 and TRBJ1-5): EPEVTQTPSHQVTQMGQEVILRCVPISNHLYFYWYRQILGQKVEFLVSFYNNEISEKSEIFDDQFSVERPDGSNFTLKIRSTKLEDSAMYFCASMERGRQPQHFGDGTRLSIL.

A few counts support this clonotype. The rearrangement joins TRBV7-2 to TRBJ2-3; D is unresolved. Per the germline V gene, CDR1 is SGHTA and CDR2 is FQGNSA. Trimming took 4 bases from V and 9 from J, leaving 11 bases between them. The CDR3 spans 12 residues. In DNA form, the CDR3 reads TGTGCCAGCAGCTCTCCCGGAGACACGCAGTATTTT. It encodes CASSSPGDTQYF.

The genes are TRBV19 and TRBJ2-2, with D possibly called TRBD1 or TRBD2 (5 bases each). In germline, CDR1 is LNHDA, CDR2 SQIVND (reference sequence). The CDR3 length is 10 residues. V lost 9 bases and J lost 10, with 9 bases in between. CDR3 sequence (DNA): TGTGCCAGGGGACGGGTGGAGCTGTTTTTT. As protein: CARGRVELFF.

This clonotype was seen repeatedly, ten times or more. CDR3 sequence reads: CASSPPTVSYEQYF. DNA of the CDR3: TGTGCCAGCTCACCGCCAACAGTCTCCTACGAGCAGTACTTC. The gene calls are TRBV18 and TRBJ2-7; no reliable D call. The germline V gene encodes CDR1 KGHSH and CDR2 LQKENI. The CDR3 is made up of 14 amino acids. V was cut by 3 bases and J by 0 bases, with 9 bases left in between.

This clonotype was seen ten or more times. The rearrangement links TRBV3-1 to TRBJ2-2; D call uncertain. The CDR3 totals 15 residues. The V gene lost 3 bases and the J gene lost 5 bases, with 13 bases spanning the gap. Germline V gene lookup returns CDR1 LGHDT and CDR2 YNNKEL (reference sequence). For the CDR3, the DNA is TGTGCCAGCAGCCATCGCGTGTCGTGGACCGGGGAGCTGTTTTTT. Translated, it gives CASSHRVSWTGELFF.

This clonotype was detected many times. CDR3 in DNA: TGTGCCAGCAGCGACAGGGTTTTGATGGTCGATGGCTACACCTTC. Its translation is CASSDRVLMVDGYTF. This chain connects TRBV12-3 or TRBV12-4 to TRBJ1-2, with TRBD1 matching over 7 bases. With 6 bases clipped from V and 6 bases from J, the junction kept 13 bases outside the gene matches. The CDR3 is 15 residues long.